The TCR beta chain described here comes from a study of cytomegalovirus exposure and HLA in healthy donors. Study outcomes and limitations: Later analysis suggested most CMV-associated TCR beta chains were HLA-restricted. TCR beta V- and J-gene trimming was later associated with a missense DCLRE1C variant. Cytomegalovirus-associated TCR beta chains were listed, numbering under 200.

The PCR made use of 60 Vbeta and 13 Jbeta primers. In the source study's methods: In a later analysis, of some 80 million unique beta chains, approximately 10 million appeared in at least two donors. Assay used: immunoSEQ multiplex PCR; TCRdb lists only in-frame clones, some missing. V, J and clone size reflect that table, while D and trimming were determined from the DNA. The profile shows approximately 77,000 clones, more than 55% of them singletons. In germline, CDR1 is SGHAT, CDR2 FQNNGV. V lost 5 bases and J 7 bases, leaving 9 bases between the germline ends. This CDR3 spans 12 amino acids. Concerning this clone: Its cognate antigen is unknown.

Sequenced sample: PBMCs. The TCR sequence derives from a man aged 60-69 years in good health and CMV-seropositive. The rearrangement joins TRBV11-2 to TRBJ2-1, with D possibly being TRBD2 (6 bases). CDR3 bases: TGTGCCAGCAGCCCGGGAGAGAATGAGCAGTTCTTC. This sequence encodes CASSPGENEQFF. Looking up the rest from reference TRBV11-2 and TRBJ2-1 gives the full variable domain: EAGVAQSPRYKIIEKRQSVAFWCNPISGHATLYWYQQILGQGPKLLIQFQNNGVVDDSQLPKDRFSAERLKGVDSTLKIQPAKLEDSAVYLCASSPGENEQFFGPGTRLTVL.